This T cell receptor beta chain was sequenced in a study of shared clonotypes between healthy human individuals. Study findings and constraints: What naive subsets generally showed was a larger estimated richness than memory subsets showed.

V trimming: 5 bases; J trimming: 5 bases; junction bases outside the gene matches: 6. Germline CDR1 LNHDA, CDR2 SQIVND (reference sequence). The CDR3 runs to 15 residues. Remarks on this clone: Its antigen is unidentified. Other DNA sequences within the sample encode an identical CDR3.

The method was immunoSEQ multiplex PCR; TCRdb's version includes in-frame clones alone and lacks a portion of them. The sample includes about 2,500,000 clones, over 85% of them seen just once. The split of CD4+ cells yielded CD45RA+ naive and CD45RA-negative memory subsets. This sequence was found in a man aged 18 to 29 in good health. The sequenced sample was naive CD4+ T cells sorted from blood. Subset: CD45RA+ positively selected. The V gene is TRBV19, the J gene TRBJ2-5; 12 bases are shared with TRBD2. CDR3 bases: TGTGCCAGTAGTTCCCTAGCGGGGGGGCAGGAGACCCAGTACTTC. It specifies CASSSLAGGQETQYF.